Sequencing of this TCR beta chain was carried out in a study of T cell responses to AZD1222 COVID-19 vaccine. The study, taken as a whole, reports: Only after the peak T cell response were repertoires sampled. In a largely white British group with more females than males, clonal diversity was possibly underestimated.

The repertoire was sequenced with immunoSEQ multiplex PCR; TCRdb's copy has only in-frame clones and lacks some. The sample holds approximately 130,000 clones, roughly nine tenths seen once. Germline CDR1 is SGHNT and CDR2 is YYREEE (reference sequence). Trimming left V 0 bases short and J 2 bases short, with 11 bases between. The CDR3 has 15 residues. As regards this clone: What it binds is unknown.

The chain recombines TRBV5-4 with TRBJ1-1, with D uncertain. The TCR originated in an adult in good health. The specimen comprised peripheral blood, sampled on day 0 of AZD1222 vaccination. Here the CDR3 reads CASSLGALSNTEAFF. The CDR3 nucleotides read TGTGCCAGCAGCTTGGGAGCCCTCAGTAACACTGAAGCTTTCTTT.